This T cell receptor beta chain was obtained from a study of cytomegalovirus exposure and HLA in healthy donors. The CDR3 runs 17 residues. CDR1 SGHVS and CDR2 FNYEAQ come from the germline V gene. V dropped 1 base and J dropped 0; count of bases not matched to a gene: 7. The PCR was carried out with 60 Vbeta primers and 13 Jbeta primers. The method was immunoSEQ multiplex PCR; TCRdb's version includes in-frame clones alone and lacks a portion of them. In all, the sample yields 150,000 to 200,000 clones. Study-level results: Accounts indicate the classifier identified cytomegalovirus status with strong specificity and sensitivity. Later, an analysis found that common viral pathogens appeared to be linked with several of the most significant clusters.

As for this clone: No antigen is known for it.

The receptor was isolated from a man aged 25 to 40 in good health and CMV-seronegative. Sequenced input: PBMCs. The chain couples TRBV7-6 to TRBJ1-1, with 8 bases fitting TRBD1. In DNA, the CDR3 is TGTGCCAGCAGCTTAGTCCTGACAGGGGCTTTGAACACTGAAGCTTTCTTT. It translates to CASSLVLTGALNTEAFF.